This is a list of T cell receptor beta chains from one sample in a study of blood T cell repertoires in COVID-19. The method was immunoSEQ multiplex PCR; TCRdb's version includes in-frame clones alone and lacks a portion of them. The repertoire holds fewer than 120,000 clones, with about 80% as singletons. Sequencing was carried out using peripheral blood. Receptors were obtained from a woman of 80 years or more with acute or convalescent COVID-19. The CDR3 runs from the conserved cysteine through the conserved F or W. Each record gives: D gene, V gene, J gene, CDR3 protein. D genes are given only for firm matches.

.	TRBV30	TRBJ1-1	CAWSLQGAEAFF
TRBD2	TRBV7-3	TRBJ2-1	CASSRVGLAGAISSYNEQFF
.	TRBV7-9	TRBJ2-7	CASSLVAREQYF
TRBD1	TRBV7-3	TRBJ1-3	CASSRRTGFGNTIYF
TRBD1	TRBV27	TRBJ1-2	CASSPGQGGENYGYTF
TRBD2	TRBV6-5	TRBJ2-7	CASSSLAGDSRQYF
.	TRBV18	TRBJ2-1	CASSPEQGGPFF
.	TRBV30	TRBJ1-3	CAWRVGSGNTIYF
.	TRBV11-2	TRBJ2-3	CASRLHRGDTQYF
.	TRBV5-4	TRBJ1-2	CASSRRRGESSGYTF
.	TRBV6-5	TRBJ2-1	CASSPPGGWEQFF
.	TRBV5-1	TRBJ1-5	CASSLGDPGGNQPQHF
TRBD2	TRBV5-1	TRBJ2-2	CASSNAGGDTGELFF
.	TRBV15	TRBJ1-1	CATSYDRNTEAFF
TRBD1	TRBV18	TRBJ1-4	CASSPGTGGTNEKLFF